The sequence of this T cell receptor (beta chain) was determined in a study of T cells after yellow fever vaccination. This clonotype was found a few times. Production of TCR cDNA was by 5'RACE template switching, which also added a universal primer site and UMIs. In TCRdb, the 5' RACE reads were re-called with MiXCR into one record per CDR3 protein. This sample has around 550,000 distinct CDR3 sequences, with about 19% found just once. The CDR3 is made up of 13 amino acids. Germline V CDR1 and CDR2: SGDLS, YYNGEE. Deletions cut 7 bases from V and 2 bases from J, with 9 bases between. The sequence derives from a man aged 25-45 years who received the YFV17D yellow fever vaccine. The V gene is TRBV9, the J gene TRBJ2-2; D remains unclear. Sample: PBMCs, taken 15 days after the yellow fever booster vaccination. The CDR3 bases are TGTGCCAGCTTAGACCGTAACACCGGGGAGCTGTTTTTT. Translated: CASLDRNTGELFF.